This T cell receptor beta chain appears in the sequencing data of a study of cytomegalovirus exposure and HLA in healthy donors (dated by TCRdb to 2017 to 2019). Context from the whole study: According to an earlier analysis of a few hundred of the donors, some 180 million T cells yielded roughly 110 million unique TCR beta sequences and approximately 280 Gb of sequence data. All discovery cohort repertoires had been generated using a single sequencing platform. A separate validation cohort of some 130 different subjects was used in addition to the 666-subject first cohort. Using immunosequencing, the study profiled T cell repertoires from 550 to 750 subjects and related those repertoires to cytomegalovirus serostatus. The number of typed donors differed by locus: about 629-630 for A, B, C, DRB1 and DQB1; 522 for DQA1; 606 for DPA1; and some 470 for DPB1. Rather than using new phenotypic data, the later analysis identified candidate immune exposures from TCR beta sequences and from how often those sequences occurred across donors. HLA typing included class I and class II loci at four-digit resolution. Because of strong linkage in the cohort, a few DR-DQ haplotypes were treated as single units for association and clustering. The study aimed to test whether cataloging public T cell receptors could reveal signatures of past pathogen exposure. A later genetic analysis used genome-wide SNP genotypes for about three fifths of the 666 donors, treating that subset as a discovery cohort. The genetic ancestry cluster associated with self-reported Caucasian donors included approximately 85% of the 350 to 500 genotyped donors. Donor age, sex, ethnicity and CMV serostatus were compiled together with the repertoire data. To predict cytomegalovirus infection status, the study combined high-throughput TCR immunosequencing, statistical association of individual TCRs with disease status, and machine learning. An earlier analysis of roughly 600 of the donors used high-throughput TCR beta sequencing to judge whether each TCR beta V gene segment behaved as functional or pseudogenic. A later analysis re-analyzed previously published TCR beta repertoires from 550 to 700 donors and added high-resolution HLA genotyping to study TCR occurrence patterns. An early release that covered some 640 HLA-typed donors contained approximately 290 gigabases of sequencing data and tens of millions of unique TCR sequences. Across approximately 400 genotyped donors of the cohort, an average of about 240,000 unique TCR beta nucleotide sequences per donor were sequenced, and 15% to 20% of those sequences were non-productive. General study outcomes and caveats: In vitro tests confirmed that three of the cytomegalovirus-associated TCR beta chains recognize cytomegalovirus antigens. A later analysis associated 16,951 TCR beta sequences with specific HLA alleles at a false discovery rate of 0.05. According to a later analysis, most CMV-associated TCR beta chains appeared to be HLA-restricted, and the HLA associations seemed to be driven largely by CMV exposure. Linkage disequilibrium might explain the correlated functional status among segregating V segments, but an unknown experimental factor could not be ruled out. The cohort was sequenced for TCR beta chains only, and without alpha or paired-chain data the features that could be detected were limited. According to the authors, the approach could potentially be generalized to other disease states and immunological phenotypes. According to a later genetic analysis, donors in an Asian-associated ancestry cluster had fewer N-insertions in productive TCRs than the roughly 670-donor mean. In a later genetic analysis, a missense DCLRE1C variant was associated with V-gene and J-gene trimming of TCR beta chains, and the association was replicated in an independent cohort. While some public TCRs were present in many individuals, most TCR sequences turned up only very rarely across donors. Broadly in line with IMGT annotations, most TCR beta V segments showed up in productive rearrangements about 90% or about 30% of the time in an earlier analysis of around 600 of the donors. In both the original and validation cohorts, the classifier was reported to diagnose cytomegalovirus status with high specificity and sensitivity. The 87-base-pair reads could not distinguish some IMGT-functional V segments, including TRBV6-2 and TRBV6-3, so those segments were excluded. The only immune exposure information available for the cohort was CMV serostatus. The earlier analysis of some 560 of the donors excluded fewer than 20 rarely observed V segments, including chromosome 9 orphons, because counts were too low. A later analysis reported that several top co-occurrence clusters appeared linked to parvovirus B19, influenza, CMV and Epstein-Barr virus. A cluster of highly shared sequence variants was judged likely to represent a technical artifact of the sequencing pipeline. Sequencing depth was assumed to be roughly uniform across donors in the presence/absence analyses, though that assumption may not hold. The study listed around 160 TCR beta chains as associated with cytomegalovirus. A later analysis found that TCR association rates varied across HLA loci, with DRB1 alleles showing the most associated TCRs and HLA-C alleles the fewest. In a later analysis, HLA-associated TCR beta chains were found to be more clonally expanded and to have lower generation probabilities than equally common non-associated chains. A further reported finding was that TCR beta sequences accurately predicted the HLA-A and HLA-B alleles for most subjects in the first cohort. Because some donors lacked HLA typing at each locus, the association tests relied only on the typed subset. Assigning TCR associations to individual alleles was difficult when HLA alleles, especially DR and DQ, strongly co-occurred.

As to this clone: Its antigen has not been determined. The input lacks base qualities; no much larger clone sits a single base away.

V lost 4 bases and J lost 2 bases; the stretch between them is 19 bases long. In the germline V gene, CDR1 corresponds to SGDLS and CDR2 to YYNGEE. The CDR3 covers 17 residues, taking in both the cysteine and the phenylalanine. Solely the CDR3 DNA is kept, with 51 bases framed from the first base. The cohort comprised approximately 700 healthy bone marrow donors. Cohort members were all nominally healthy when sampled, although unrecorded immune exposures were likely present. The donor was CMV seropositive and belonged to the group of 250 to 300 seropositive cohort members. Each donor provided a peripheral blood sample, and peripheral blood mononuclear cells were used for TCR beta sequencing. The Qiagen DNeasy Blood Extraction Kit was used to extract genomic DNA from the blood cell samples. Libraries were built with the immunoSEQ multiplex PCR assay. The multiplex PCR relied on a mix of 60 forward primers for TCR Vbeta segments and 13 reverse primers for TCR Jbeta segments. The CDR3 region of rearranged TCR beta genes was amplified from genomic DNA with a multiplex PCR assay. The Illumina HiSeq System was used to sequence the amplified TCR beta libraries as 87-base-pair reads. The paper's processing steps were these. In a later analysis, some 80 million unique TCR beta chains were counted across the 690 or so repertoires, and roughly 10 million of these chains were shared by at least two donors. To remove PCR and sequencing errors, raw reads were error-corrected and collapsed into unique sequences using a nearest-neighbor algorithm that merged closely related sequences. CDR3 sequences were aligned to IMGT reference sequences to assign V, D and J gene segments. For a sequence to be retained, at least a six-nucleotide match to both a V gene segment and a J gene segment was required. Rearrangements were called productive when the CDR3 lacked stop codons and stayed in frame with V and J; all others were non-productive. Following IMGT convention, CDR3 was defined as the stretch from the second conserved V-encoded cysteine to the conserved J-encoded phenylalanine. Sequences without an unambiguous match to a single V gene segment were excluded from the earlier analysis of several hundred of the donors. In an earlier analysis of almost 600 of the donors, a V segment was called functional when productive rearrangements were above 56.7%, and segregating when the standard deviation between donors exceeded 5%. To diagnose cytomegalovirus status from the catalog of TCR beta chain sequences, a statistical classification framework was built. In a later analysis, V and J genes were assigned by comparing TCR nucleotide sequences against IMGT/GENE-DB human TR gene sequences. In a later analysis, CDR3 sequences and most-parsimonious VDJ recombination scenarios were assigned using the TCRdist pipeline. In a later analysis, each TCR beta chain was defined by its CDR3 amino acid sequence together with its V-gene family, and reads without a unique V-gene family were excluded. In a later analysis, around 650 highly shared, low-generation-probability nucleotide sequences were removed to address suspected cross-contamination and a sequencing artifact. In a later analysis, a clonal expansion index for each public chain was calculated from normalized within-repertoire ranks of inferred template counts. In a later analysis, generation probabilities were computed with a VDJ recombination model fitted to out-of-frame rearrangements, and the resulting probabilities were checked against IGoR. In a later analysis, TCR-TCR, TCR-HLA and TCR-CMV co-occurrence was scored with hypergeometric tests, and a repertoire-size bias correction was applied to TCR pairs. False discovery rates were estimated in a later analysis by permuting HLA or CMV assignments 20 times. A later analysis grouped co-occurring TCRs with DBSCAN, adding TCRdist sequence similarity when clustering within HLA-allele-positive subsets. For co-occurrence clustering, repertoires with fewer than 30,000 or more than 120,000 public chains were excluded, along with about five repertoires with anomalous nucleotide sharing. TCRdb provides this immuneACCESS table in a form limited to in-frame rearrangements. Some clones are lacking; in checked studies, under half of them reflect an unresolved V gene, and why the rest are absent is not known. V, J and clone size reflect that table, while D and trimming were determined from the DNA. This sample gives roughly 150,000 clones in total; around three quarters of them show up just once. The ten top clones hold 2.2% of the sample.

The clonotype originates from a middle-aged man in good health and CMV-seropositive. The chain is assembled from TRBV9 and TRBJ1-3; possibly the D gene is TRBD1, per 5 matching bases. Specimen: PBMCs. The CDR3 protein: CASSPSGPVLTGNTIYF. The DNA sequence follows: TGTGCCAGCAGCCCATCAGGGCCGGTCCTTACTGGAAACACCATATATTTT.